This TCR beta chain was profiled in a study of T cells after yellow fever vaccination. Production of TCR cDNA was by 5'RACE template switching, which also added a universal primer site and UMIs. In TCRdb, the 5' RACE reads were re-called with MiXCR into one record per CDR3 protein. Of almost 600,000 distinct CDR3 sequences in the sample, less than 15% were seen once. General observations from the study: Sorted repertoires could include abundant contaminating clonotypes from bulk cells.

There are a few counts of this clonotype. Antigen unknown. The receptor comes from a man aged 30 to 39 who received the YFV17D yellow fever vaccine. The sample here was PBMCs, taken on the day of the yellow fever booster vaccination.

CDR3 loop: CASSFGGSESYEQYF. CDR3 DNA: TGTGCCAGCAGCTTCGGCGGGAGTGAATCCTACGAGCAGTACTTC. V and J are TRBV7-2 and TRBJ2-7; TRBD2 matches at 7 bases. The CDR3 sequence is 15 residues long. Germline CDR1 reads SGHTA; CDR2 reads FQGNSA. Germline trimming cut 3 bases from V and 1 base from J; bases unmatched to any gene: 6.